A selection of T cell receptor beta chains follows, all from one sample in a study of blood T cell repertoires in COVID-19. Profiling relied on immunoSEQ multiplex PCR, and the TCRdb table lists in-frame clones only, not all of them. The repertoire includes about 340,000 clones, roughly 90% of them detected once, and around 20% sits in the top ten. Material: PBMCs or T cells enriched from blood (not recorded which). The receptors derive from a woman aged 25 to 39 who had recovered from COVID-19. CDR3s include the opening cysteine and the closing phenylalanine or tryptophan.

CDR3 protein	V gene	J gene
CASSLQEGDINQPQHF	TRBV28	TRBJ1-5
CASSPRTSGRAVDTQYF	TRBV4-1	TRBJ2-3
CASTGTDTQYF	TRBV4-1	TRBJ2-3
CASSSPPRFRELFF	TRBV5-6	TRBJ2-2
CATSDPSLQAGGFHETQYF	TRBV24-1	TRBJ2-5
CASTQGGQRTEAFF	TRBV28	TRBJ1-1
CASSVTQDKVYNEQFF	TRBV9	TRBJ2-1
CASSPVVNTEAFF	TRBV6-5	TRBJ1-1
CASSERYLAGGRDEQYF	TRBV9	TRBJ2-7
CASSPQGSNTEAFF	TRBV6-5	TRBJ1-1
CASSFRGGNTDTQYF	TRBV7-3	TRBJ2-3
CASRTTSGGTINIQYF	TRBV19	TRBJ2-4
CASSAGGAYNSPLHF	TRBV7-9	TRBJ1-6
CASSEGGLGGNQPQHF	TRBV10-2	TRBJ1-5
CASSQDRGNEQFF	TRBV27	TRBJ2-1
CASSGQQHSNQPQHF	TRBV4-1	TRBJ1-5
CASSRDYRDEQFF	TRBV27	TRBJ2-1
CASSFTGLAGGYDGYTDTQYF	TRBV28	TRBJ2-3
CASSLGLGQGAIDEQFF	TRBV11-3	TRBJ2-1
CASSTPAKGAPLHEQYF	TRBV7-9	TRBJ2-7
CASSKKGDSYTGELFF	TRBV11-3	TRBJ2-2
CASTQQGVSPAAFF	TRBV2	TRBJ1-1
CASRLLAGVGNEQFF	TRBV7-8	TRBJ2-1
CASSISSQGYEQYF	TRBV11-1	TRBJ2-7
CASSLTAGDWAYEQYF	TRBV5-6	TRBJ2-7
CASSEVRLAVYNEQFF	TRBV2	TRBJ2-1
CASSLGQGTSYNSPLHF	TRBV7-2	TRBJ1-6
CASSLMGRGQGANEQFF	TRBV11-2	TRBJ2-1
CASSPPLNRTSGRDQFF	TRBV23-1	TRBJ2-1
CASSQPQGRGETQYF	TRBV4-2	TRBJ2-5
CASSDPGTSDNEQFF	TRBV9	TRBJ2-1
CATSVAGVSTDTQYF	TRBV24-1	TRBJ2-3
CASSQDSVNEQYF	TRBV3-1/TRBV3-2	TRBJ2-7
CASSSAWEGLRGYTF	TRBV6-5	TRBJ1-2
CASSDRGGDIQYF	TRBV28	TRBJ2-4
CASSQSSGRVYEQYF	TRBV4-2	TRBJ2-7
CASSIGRGSGIAKNIQYF	TRBV19	TRBJ2-4
CASSLGPSSNYGYTF	TRBV5-1	TRBJ1-2
CASSQAGGTPPGELFF	TRBV4-1	TRBJ2-2
CASRGQGGTYNEQFF	TRBV6-6	TRBJ2-1
CASSLDRAGELFF	TRBV7-9	TRBJ2-2
CASNFGGAANTEAFF	TRBV28	TRBJ1-1
CASTPPTGDGNTIYF	TRBV28	TRBJ1-3
CATSEFSGASDEQFF	TRBV24-1	TRBJ2-1
CASSLRGTAGMTWEAFF	TRBV28	TRBJ1-1
CASSLGTGVRVEKLFF	TRBV28	TRBJ1-4
CASGTDYGYTF	TRBV18	TRBJ1-2
CASSYDGRGSYEQYF	TRBV6-6	TRBJ2-7
CATSIPGIDYEQYF	TRBV15	TRBJ2-7
CASSFRGEETQYF	TRBV27	TRBJ2-5
CATSDPVGAGADTQYF	TRBV24-1	TRBJ2-3
CASSFPRPGQYNEQFF	TRBV28	TRBJ2-1
CASSSTGANYGYTF	TRBV28	TRBJ1-2
CASSWPDTQYF	TRBV14	TRBJ2-3
CASSPLTGLGEQYF	TRBV14	TRBJ2-7
CASSRRGGQEKDTQYF	TRBV9	TRBJ2-3
CASSHTVDTEAFF	TRBV4-2	TRBJ1-1
CASSGGLTYEQYF	TRBV9	TRBJ2-7
CASSPPAGTSGTPYEQYF	TRBV6-6	TRBJ2-7
CASSLGVNRGQNEQFF	TRBV7-6	TRBJ2-1